These 29 T cell receptor beta chains were sequenced from one sample in a study of Ad26.COV2.S vaccination and SARS-CoV-2 variants. The data were produced by immunoSEQ multiplex PCR, yet TCRdb's version contains in-frame clones alone and is incomplete. This table has roughly 100,000 clones, around 80% appearing once. The sequenced sample was peripheral blood, obtained after recovery from COVID-19. The receptors originated from a human donor who had recovered from COVID-19.

This clone was counted between two and nine times. This chain uses TRBV7-9 with TRBJ1-2; D is possibly TRBD1 (5 bases). V lost 1 base to trimming and J lost 5 bases, with 11 bases between them. This CDR3 is built from 14 residues. Germline-derived CDR1 and CDR2 are SEHNR and FQNEAQ (reference sequence). CDR3 sequence reads: CASSLEGPNYGYTF. CDR3 DNA: TGTGCCAGCAGCTTAGAGGGACCCAATTATGGCTACACCTTC.

The CDR3: CASSEGWHTEAFF. The CDR3 region has the DNA TGTGCCAGCAGTGAGGGGTGGCACACTGAAGCTTTCTTT. The chain carries TRBV6-1 and TRBJ1-1; no firm D call. This CDR3 comprises 13 residues. Trimming removed 3 bases at V and 3 bases at J, with 8 bases between. Germline V CDR1 and CDR2: MNHNS, SASEGT.

The chain has TRBV30 and TRBJ2-3, with a tentative D call TRBD2 (7 bases). The CDR3 spans 16 residues. The germline V gene has CDR1 GTSNPN and CDR2 SVGIG (reference sequence). V shed 0 bases and J shed 2 bases, with 15 bases lying between them. The CDR3 DNA reads TGTGCCTGGAGTGTATCATGGGGGGGGCCCACAGATACGCAGTATTTT. Amino acid sequence: CAWSVSWGGPTDTQYF.

This clone appeared once. This chain links TRBV3-1 (or the pseudogene TRBV3-2) with TRBJ2-1; maybe TRBD2 (7 bases). CDR1 is LGHDT, CDR2 YNNKEL, per germline (reference sequence). The CDR3 loop spans 20 amino acids. V lost 0 bases and J lost 7, with 28 bases in between. CDR3 nucleotides: TGTGCCAGCAGCCAAGATGGACTTTATGTAGGGGGGGCGGAAGGTAATGAGCAGTTCTTC. Residues: CASSQDGLYVGGAEGNEQFF.

The chain links TRBV12-3 or TRBV12-4 to TRBJ2-2, with unresolved D. This CDR3 comprises 11 residues. The ends were cut back, 3 bases at V and 7 bases at J, with 3 bases in the middle. The CDR3 DNA reads as TGTGCCAGCAGTTTGTACGGGGAGCTGTTTTTT. The encoded protein is CASSLYGELFF.

V is TRBV4-2 and J is TRBJ1-2, with D possibly matching TRBD1 (5 bases). The V gene's germline CDR1 is LGHNA and CDR2 YNFKEQ. This CDR3 comprises 15 residues. V was shortened by 1 base and J by 1 base, with 10 bases between the two germline ends. The CDR3 DNA is TGTGCCAGCAGCCAAGCGGGGCCCCTTAACTATGGCTACACCTTC. Translation gives CASSQAGPLNYGYTF.

The rearrangement joins TRBV12-5 to TRBJ1-3; 9 nucleotides line up with TRBD1. The CDR3 runs 16 residues. The germline V gene encodes CDR1 LGHNT and CDR2 FRNRAP. With 1 base clipped from V and 4 bases from J, the junction kept 5 bases outside the gene matches. The CDR3 coding sequence is TGTGCTAGTGGTTTGGCCCAAGGGACAGGGGGAAACACCATATATTTT. Translated: CASGLAQGTGGNTIYF.

The table lists this clone with a few counts. The chain carries TRBV27 and TRBJ2-7, with D unresolved. Per germline, CDR1 MNHEY and CDR2 SMNVEV (reference sequence). V gave up 11 bases and J gave up 6 bases, with 11 bases separating them. The CDR3 loop spans 10 amino acids. CDR3 sequence (DNA): TGTGCCGACACGAGTCCCGAGCAGTACTTC. It yields the protein CADTSPEQYF.

This chain links TRBV6-5 with TRBJ1-5, with D hard to call. CDR1 MNHEY and CDR2 SVGAGI come from the germline V gene. This CDR3 is 14 amino acids long. The V gene lost 5 bases and the J gene lost 5 bases, with 13 bases spanning the gap. CDR3 sequence reads: CASSRSPRDQPQHF. The DNA for the CDR3 is TGTGCCAGCAGTAGGAGTCCAAGGGATCAGCCCCAGCATTTT.

V gene TRBV25-1 combines with J gene TRBJ1-2; the D is unclear. Per the germline V gene, CDR1 is MGHDK and CDR2 is SYGVNS. V lost 6 bases to trimming and J lost 0 bases, with 11 bases between them. The CDR3 spans 14 residues. CDR3 nucleotide sequence: TGTGCCAGCAGCAAACCGGGAGCTAACTATGGCTACACCTTC. Translating gives CASSKPGANYGYTF.

The chain has TRBV10-3 and TRBJ1-2; D is perhaps TRBD1 (5 bases). CDR3 length equals 14 residues. CDR1 is ENHRY and CDR2 is SYGVKD in the germline V gene. V shed 2 bases and J shed 1 base, with 8 bases lying between them. The CDR3 reads CAISEPTVNYGYTF. The CDR3 coding sequence is TGTGCCATCAGTGAGCCGACAGTTAACTATGGCTACACCTTC.

This chain links TRBV6-2 or TRBV6-3 with TRBJ1-2, with a tentative D call TRBD1 (6 bases). Trimming took off 2 bases at V and 6 bases at J, with 19 bases between the two ends. Germline V gene data show CDR1 as MNHEY and CDR2 as SVGEGT. The CDR3 totals 16 residues. The chain's CDR3 is CASSYEPPGARDGYTF. DNA of the CDR3: TGTGCCAGCAGTTACGAGCCGCCAGGGGCAAGAGATGGCTACACCTTC.

The chain carries TRBV5-1 and TRBJ2-3, with a tentative D call TRBD1 (6 bases). The CDR3 extends over 14 amino acids. V lost 4 bases to trimming and J lost 2 bases, with 11 bases between them. Germline CDR1 SGHRS, CDR2 YFSETQ. In nucleotides, the CDR3 is TGCGCCAGCAGCATGGGGGCGTACACAGATACGCAGTATTTT. Translating gives CASSMGAYTDTQYF.

This chain connects TRBV7-9 to TRBJ1-1, with D maybe TRBD1 (6 bases). There are 14 residues in the CDR3. Trimming cost V 1 base and J 8 bases, with 14 bases left between them. From germline, CDR1 is SEHNR and CDR2 FQNEAQ (reference sequence). CDR3 nucleotide sequence: TGTGCCAGCAGCTTAGACCCCTTCGGGGGCGAAGCTTTCTTT. It translates to CASSLDPFGGEAFF.

This clone was picked up one time. V and J are TRBV4-1 and TRBJ1-1, with D possibly TRBD1 on 5 matching bases. The germline V gene encodes CDR1 MGHRA and CDR2 YSYEKL. V was cut by 8 bases and J by 4 bases, with 17 bases left in between. This CDR3 spans 14 amino acids. In DNA, the CDR3 is TGCGCCAGCGGCCCTGGCAGGGAAGGCACTGAAGCTTTCTTT. Its protein product is CASGPGREGTEAFF.

The chain combines TRBV5-1 with TRBJ1-4; no firm D call. The V end lost 1 base, the J end lost 5 bases, and 6 bases lay between the germline ends. The CDR3 is 13 residues long. Germline V gene lookup returns CDR1 SGHRS and CDR2 YFSETQ. The CDR3, as DNA: TGCGCCAGCAGCTTGACCGGGAATGAAAAACTGTTTTTT. This translates into CASSLTGNEKLFF.

This clone appeared a few times. V gene TRBV19 combines with J gene TRBJ1-4; D unclear. Germline lookup yields CDR1 LNHDA and CDR2 SQIVND (reference sequence). This CDR3 spans 13 amino acids. Trimming removed 3 bases from V and 3 bases from J, with 5 bases in between. The CDR3 here is CASSITPNEKLFF. The CDR3 bases are TGTGCCAGTAGTATTACGCCTAATGAAAAACTGTTTTTT.

The chain recombines TRBV9 with TRBJ2-3; D is perhaps TRBD2 (5 bases). CDR3 length: 21 amino acids. CDR1 SGDLS and CDR2 YYNGEE come from the germline V gene. With 0 bases removed from V and 2 bases from J, the gap between germline ends came to 28 bases. CDR3 sequence reads: CASSVAPPTSRLPLATDTQYF. The CDR3 DNA reads TGTGCCAGCAGCGTAGCCCCCCCGACATCTCGACTACCCCTAGCCACAGATACGCAGTATTTT.

This rearrangement joins TRBV15 to TRBJ2-1; D might be TRBD2 (5 bases). The ends were cut back, 5 bases at V and 5 bases at J, with 16 bases in the middle. Germline loops: CDR1 LNHNV, CDR2 YYDKDF (reference sequence). The CDR3 length is 15 residues. CDR3 DNA: TGTGCCACCAGCGACCTGTTACTAGGTAACAATGAGCAGTTCTTC. The encoded protein is CATSDLLLGNNEQFF.

The chain uses TRBV19 and TRBJ1-1; D is undetermined. CDR1 is LNHDA, CDR2 SQIVND, per germline (reference sequence). CDR3 length equals 15 residues. V was trimmed by 7 bases and J by 1 base, leaving 16 bases between them. In nucleotides, the CDR3 is TGTGCCAGTACCGAAGCGGGGATACGGAACACTGAAGCTTTCTTT. Protein: CASTEAGIRNTEAFF.

This chain joins TRBV7-7 and TRBJ2-7; TRBD2 is a possible D gene (6 bases). This CDR3 region has 14 residues. Germline V lookup: CDR1 SSHAT, CDR2 FNYEAQ (reference sequence). The V and J ends lost 4 bases and 3 bases respectively, with 13 bases between them. Written as DNA, the CDR3 is TGTGCCAGCAGCTGGGGGGACCTGATCTACGAGCAGTACTTC. Its translation: CASSWGDLIYEQYF.

The chain employs TRBV4-1 and TRBJ1-1, with D perhaps TRBD1 (5 bases). The CDR3 is made up of 14 amino acids. CDR1 is MGHRA and CDR2 is YSYEKL in the germline V gene. Between the trimmed V and J ends, which lost 2 bases and 1 base, there was a span of 8 bases. CDR3 region: CASSQQGPNTEAFF. As DNA, the CDR3 is TGCGCCAGCAGCCAACAGGGCCCGAACACTGAAGCTTTCTTT.

The chain couples TRBV24-1 to TRBJ2-7; the D call may be TRBD1 or TRBD2 (5 bases each). The germline V and J ends were trimmed by 4 bases and 3 bases, with 12 bases remaining between them. The CDR3 is 14 residues long. Germline lookup yields CDR1 KGHDR and CDR2 SFDVKD. The CDR3, as DNA: TGTGCCACCAGTGAAGGGACCTACGGCTACGAGCAGTACTTC. It specifies CATSEGTYGYEQYF.

This clone was detected ten times or more. This chain links TRBV10-1 with TRBJ1-3; unclear D gene. Germline CDR1 reads WNHNN; CDR2 reads SYGVQD (reference sequence). Trimming pared 2 bases from V and 2 bases from J, leaving 10 bases between. The CDR3 contains 15 residues. This CDR3 is CASSETGGTGNTIYF. The CDR3 DNA follows: TGCGCCAGCAGTGAGACCGGCGGAACTGGAAACACCATATATTTT.

The chain has TRBV5-4 and TRBJ2-5; 7 positions match TRBD1. The germline V gene has CDR1 SGHNT and CDR2 YYREEE (reference sequence). The J segment lost 2 bases and the V segment lost 2 bases, leaving 6 bases of the junction unmatched. There are 15 residues in the CDR3. The CDR3 loop is CASSLKTGVQETQYF. CDR3 coding DNA: TGTGCCAGCAGCTTAAAAACAGGGGTGCAAGAGACCCAGTACTTC.

Many counts were recorded for this clone. The J gene is TRBJ2-1, the V gene TRBV14; D is perhaps TRBD2 (6 bases). The CDR3 runs 14 residues. The V gene lost 1 base and the J gene lost 4 bases, with 8 bases spanning the gap. Germline V gene lookup returns CDR1 SGHDN and CDR2 FVKESK. CDR3 coding DNA: TGTGCCAGCAGCCAAGGAGGACTATACAATGAGCAGTTCTTC. Its protein is CASSQGGLYNEQFF.

The chain carries TRBV11-1 and TRBJ2-1, with 7 bases that match TRBD1. This CDR3 contains 13 residues. CDR1 is SGHAT and CDR2 is FQDESV in the germline V gene (reference sequence). Trimming cost V 1 base and J 7 bases; bases outside gene matches: 1. CDR3 sequence (DNA): TGTGCCAGCAGCTTAGGACAGGGTAATGAGCAGTTCTTC. Translation gives CASSLGQGNEQFF. The full variable domain, completed using reference TRBV11-1 and TRBJ2-1, is EAEVAQSPRYKITEKSQAVAFWCDPISGHATLYWYRQILGQGPELLVQFQDESVVDDSQLPKDRFSAERLKGVDSTLKIQPAELGDSAMYLCASSLGQGNEQFFGPGTRLTVL.

This clone was observed a handful of times. The chain has TRBV5-1 and TRBJ1-6, with 8 bases aligning to TRBD1. The CDR3 runs to 15 residues. Germline V lookup: CDR1 SGHRS, CDR2 YFSETQ. The V gene end was trimmed by 0 bases and the J gene end by 11 bases; junction bases not matched to a gene: 7. CDR3 region: CASSLDPQGATPLHF. The CDR3 DNA is TGCGCCAGCAGCTTGGATCCGCAGGGGGCAACACCCCTCCACTTT.

V and J are TRBV6-5 and TRBJ2-6; D not certain. In germline, CDR1 is MNHEY, CDR2 SVGAGI. V lost 2 bases and J lost 1, with 6 bases in between. The CDR3 contains 15 residues. The CDR3 sequence is CASSYGFSGANVLTF. The CDR3 nucleotides are TGTGCCAGCAGTTACGGGTTTTCTGGGGCCAACGTCCTGACTTTC.